This entry describes one T cell receptor beta chain. The entry originates in a study of CD8+ T cells in alopecia areata. Background on the study: Treated individuals took tofacitinib by mouth, 5 to 10 mg twice daily. Dosing with tofacitinib proceeded for 6 to 18 months, followed by 6 months off drug.

Following extraction, RNA underwent reverse transcription to cDNA, which served as the sequencing template. Assay: immunoSEQ multiplex PCR; the TCRdb copy retains only in-frame clones and omits some. The sample carries hundreds of thousands of clones, 60% recorded once. The J segment lost 2 bases and the V segment lost 4 bases, leaving 7 bases of the junction unmatched. Per germline, CDR1 GTSNPN and CDR2 SVGIG (reference sequence). This CDR3 region has 16 residues. Treatment of the sample: oral pan-JAK inhibitor, 5-10 mg twice daily. Individuals with alopecia areata gave both lesional scalp punch biopsies and peripheral blood for collection.

The TCR sequence derives from a human donor with alopecia areata. The specimen comprised CD4+ T cells sorted from blood, sampled at week 52, from a patient treated with tofacitinib. V usage is TRBV30 and J usage is TRBJ2-5; TRBD2 matches at 13 bases. DNA of the CDR3: TGTGCCTGGAACTTGGGACTAGCGGGGTTTCAAGAGACCCAGTACTTC. It specifies CAWNLGLAGFQETQYF.